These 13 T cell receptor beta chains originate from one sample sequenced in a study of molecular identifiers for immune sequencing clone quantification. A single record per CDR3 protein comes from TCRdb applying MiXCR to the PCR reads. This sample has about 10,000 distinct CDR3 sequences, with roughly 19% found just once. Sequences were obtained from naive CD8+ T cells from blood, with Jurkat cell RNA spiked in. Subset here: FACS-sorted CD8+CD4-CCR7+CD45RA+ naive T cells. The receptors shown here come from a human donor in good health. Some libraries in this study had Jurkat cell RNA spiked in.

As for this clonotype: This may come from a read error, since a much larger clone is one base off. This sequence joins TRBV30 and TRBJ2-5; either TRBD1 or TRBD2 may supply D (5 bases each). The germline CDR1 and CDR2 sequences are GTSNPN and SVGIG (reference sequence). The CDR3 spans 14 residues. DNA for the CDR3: TGTGCCTGGAGTCCGCTTCAGGGACCGGAGATCCAGTACTTC. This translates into CAWSPLQGPEIQYF.

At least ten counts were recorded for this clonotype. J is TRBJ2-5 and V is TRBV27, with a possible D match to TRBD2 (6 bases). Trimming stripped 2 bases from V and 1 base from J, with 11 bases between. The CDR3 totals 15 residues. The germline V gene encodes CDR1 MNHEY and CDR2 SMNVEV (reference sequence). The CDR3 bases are TGTGCCAGCAGTTTAGGAGGCGGGGTCCAAGAGACCCAGTACTTC. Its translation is CASSLGGGVQETQYF.

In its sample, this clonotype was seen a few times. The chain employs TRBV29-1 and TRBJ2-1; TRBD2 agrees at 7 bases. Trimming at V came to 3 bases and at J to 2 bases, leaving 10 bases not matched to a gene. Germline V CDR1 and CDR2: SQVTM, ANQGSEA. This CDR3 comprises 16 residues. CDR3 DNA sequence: TGCAGCGTTGACCCGCCCTTGGGGGGGGCCTACAATGAGCAGTTCTTC. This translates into CSVDPPLGGAYNEQFF.

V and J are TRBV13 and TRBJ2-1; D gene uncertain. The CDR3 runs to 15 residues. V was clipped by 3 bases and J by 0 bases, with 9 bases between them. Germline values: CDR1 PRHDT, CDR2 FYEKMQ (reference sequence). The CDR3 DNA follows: TGTGCCAGCAGCTTGAGTCCCGGCTCCTACAATGAGCAGTTCTTC. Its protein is CASSLSPGSYNEQFF.

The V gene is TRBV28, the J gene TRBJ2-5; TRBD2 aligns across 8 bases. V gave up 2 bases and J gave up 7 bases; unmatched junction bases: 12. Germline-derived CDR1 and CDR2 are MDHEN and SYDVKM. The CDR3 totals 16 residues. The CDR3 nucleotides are TGTGCCAGCAGTTTACCGACTAGCGCCGATGGGGGGACCCAGTACTTC. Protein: CASSLPTSADGGTQYF.

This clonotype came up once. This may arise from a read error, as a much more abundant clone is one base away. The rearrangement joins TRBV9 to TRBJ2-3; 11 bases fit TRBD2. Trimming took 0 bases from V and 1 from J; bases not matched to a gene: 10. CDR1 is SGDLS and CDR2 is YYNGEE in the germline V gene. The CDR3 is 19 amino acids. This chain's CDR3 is CASSVGPLAGGRGTDTQYF. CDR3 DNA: TGTGCCAGCAGCGTAGGACCCCTAGCGGGAGGTCGTGGCACAGATACGCAGTATTTT.

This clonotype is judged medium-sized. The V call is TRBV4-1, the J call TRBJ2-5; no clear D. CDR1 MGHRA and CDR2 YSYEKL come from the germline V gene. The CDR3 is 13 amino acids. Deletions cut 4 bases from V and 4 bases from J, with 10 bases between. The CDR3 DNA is TGCGCCAGCAGCCGAGAAGTAGCAGAGACCCAGTACTTC. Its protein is CASSREVAETQYF.

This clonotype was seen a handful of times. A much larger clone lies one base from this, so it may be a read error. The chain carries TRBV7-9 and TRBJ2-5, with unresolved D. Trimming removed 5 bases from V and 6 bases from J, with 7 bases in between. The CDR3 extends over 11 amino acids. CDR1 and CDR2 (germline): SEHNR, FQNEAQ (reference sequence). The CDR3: CASSPGQTQYF. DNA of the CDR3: TGTGCCAGCAGCCCCGGCCAGACCCAGTACTTC. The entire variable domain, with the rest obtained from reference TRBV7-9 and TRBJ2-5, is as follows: DTGVSQNPRHKITKRGQNVTFRCDPISEHNRLYWYRQTLGQGPEFLTYFQNEAQLEKSRLLSDRFSAERPKGSFSTLEIQRTEQGDSAMYLCASSPGQTQYFGPGTRLLVL.

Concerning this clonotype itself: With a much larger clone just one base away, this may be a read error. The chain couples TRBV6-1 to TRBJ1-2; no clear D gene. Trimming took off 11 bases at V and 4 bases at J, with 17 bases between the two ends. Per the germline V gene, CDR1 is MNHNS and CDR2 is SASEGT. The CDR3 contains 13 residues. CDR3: CARGSPFFYGYTF. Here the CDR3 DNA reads TGTGCCCGTGGCAGCCCCTTTTTCTATGGCTACACCTTC.

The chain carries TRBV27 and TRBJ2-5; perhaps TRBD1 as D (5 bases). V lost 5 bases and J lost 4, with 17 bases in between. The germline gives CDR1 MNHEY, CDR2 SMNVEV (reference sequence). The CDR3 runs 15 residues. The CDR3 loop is CASSATQGMIETQYF. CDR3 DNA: TGTGCCAGCAGTGCCACTCAGGGTATGATAGAGACCCAGTACTTC.

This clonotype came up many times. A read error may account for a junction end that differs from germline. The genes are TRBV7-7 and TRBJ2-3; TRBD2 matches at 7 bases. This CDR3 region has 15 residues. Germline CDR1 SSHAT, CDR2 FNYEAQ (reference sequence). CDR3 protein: CASSPLAGGTDTQYF. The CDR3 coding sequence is TGTGCTAGCAGCCCTCTCGCGGGAGGCACAGATACGCAGTATTTT. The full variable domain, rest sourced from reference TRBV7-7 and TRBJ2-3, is GAGVSQSPRYKVTKRGQDVTLRCDPISSHATLYWYQQALGQGPEFLTYFNYEAQPDKSGLPSDRFSAERPEGSISTLTIQRTEQRDSAMYRCASSPLAGGTDTQYFGPGTRLTVL.

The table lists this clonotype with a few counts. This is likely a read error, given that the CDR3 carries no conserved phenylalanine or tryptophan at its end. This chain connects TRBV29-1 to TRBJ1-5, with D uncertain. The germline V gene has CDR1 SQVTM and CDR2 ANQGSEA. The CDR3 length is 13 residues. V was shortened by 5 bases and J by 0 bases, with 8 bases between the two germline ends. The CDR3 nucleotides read TGCAGCGTTTACGAGGATAGCAATCAGCCCCAGCATCTT. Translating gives CSVYEDSNQPQHL.

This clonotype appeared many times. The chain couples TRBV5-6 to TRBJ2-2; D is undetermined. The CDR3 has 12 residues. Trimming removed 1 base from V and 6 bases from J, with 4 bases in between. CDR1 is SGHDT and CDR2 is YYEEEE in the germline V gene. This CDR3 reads CASSLHSGELFF. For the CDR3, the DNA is TGTGCCAGCAGCTTGCACTCCGGGGAGCTGTTTTTT. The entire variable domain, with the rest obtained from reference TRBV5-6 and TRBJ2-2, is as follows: DAGVTQSPTHLIKTRGQQVTLRCSPKSGHDTVSWYQQALGQGPQFIFQYYEEEERQRGNFPDRFSGHQFPNYSSELNVNALLLGDSALYLCASSLHSGELFFGEGSRLTVL.